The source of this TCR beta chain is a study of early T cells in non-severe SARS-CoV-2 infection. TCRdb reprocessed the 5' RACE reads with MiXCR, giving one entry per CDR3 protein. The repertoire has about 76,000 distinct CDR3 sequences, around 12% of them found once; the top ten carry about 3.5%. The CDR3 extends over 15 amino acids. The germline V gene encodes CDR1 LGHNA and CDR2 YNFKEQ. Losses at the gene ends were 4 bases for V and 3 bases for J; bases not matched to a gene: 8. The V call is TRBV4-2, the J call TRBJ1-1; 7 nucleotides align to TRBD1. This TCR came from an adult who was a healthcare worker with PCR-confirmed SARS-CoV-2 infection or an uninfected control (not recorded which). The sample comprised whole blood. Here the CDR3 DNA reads TGTGCCAGCAGCCCCTTACAGGGGCGAGACACTGAAGCTTTCTTT. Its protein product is CASSPLQGRDTEAFF.